This entry concerns a single TCR beta chain. This clonotype was seen at least ten times. Its binding antigen is unknown. No qualities accompany the bases; no much larger clone lies one base away. A patient counted as having stable Graves' hyperthyroidism if no progression to ophthalmopathy occurred over 18 months of follow-up. Hyperthyroidism patients were aged 18 to 65 years and newly diagnosed, with disease duration of less than 2 months. Any patient with an uncontrolled infection, another autoimmune disease, pregnancy or lactation was excluded. Diagnoses relied on clinical symptoms, serum thyroxine and TRAb, thyroid ultrasound and orbital computed tomography. PBMCs were separated from under 11 ml of fresh peripheral blood using Ficoll-Paque density gradient centrifugation. Total RNA was extracted using Trizol reagent, and RNA quality was assessed on an Agilent 2100 Bioanalyzer. The data belong to a study of T cells in Graves' hyperthyroidism and ophthalmopathy (dated by TCRdb to 2018 to 2020). For the wider study: Peripheral blood was collected at initial diagnosis, before any treatment. To identify TCR V-J signatures that set the groups apart, the researchers used a discovery cohort of about a hundred patients, made up of around 42 with Graves' ophthalmopathy and about 60 with stable Graves' hyperthyroidism. Prospective prediction of ophthalmopathy was tested in an independent validation cohort consisting of fewer than 20 hyperthyroidism patients and 15 or so patients who later progressed to ophthalmopathy. The 100 discovery patients were randomly split 7:3 into training and test sets. The study also compared thyroid tissue and blood T-cell repertoires from about 6 Graves' hyperthyroidism patients. Once sampling was done, hyperthyroidism patients were given methimazole at a starting dose of 30 mg daily, whereas ophthalmopathy patients were given high-dose intravenous methylprednisolone. The paper reports TCR Vbeta CDR3 sequencing of over 120 peripheral blood samples: around 41 ophthalmopathy, 70 to 85 hyperthyroidism and approximately 17 progressor patients.

General conclusions and limits of the study: Most expanded thyroid clonotypes (frequency above 0.001) were also found in blood, which suggests that blood repertoires may mirror thyroid immune responses. Sample size was not statistically predetermined, and investigators were not blinded to group allocation. In validation, the model predicted progression to ophthalmopathy a median of around six months before onset, with approximately 68% sensitivity and almost 75% specificity. In cross-validation, a model built on a 13 V-J signature told ophthalmopathy apart from stable hyperthyroidism with less than 90% sensitivity and approximately 81% specificity, and in testing the same model reached 80%/75%.

Amplification of TCR beta CDR3 regions was carried out from RNA transcripts. The first round of RT-PCR for the TCR CDR3 was performed with the HTBI primer set and the Qiagen OneStep RT-PCR kit. A second multiplex PCR round built the libraries, followed by size selection and purification. The libraries were sequenced on an Illumina HiSeq2000 using paired-end 100 bp reads. Per the source publication's procedure: SOAPnuke was used to process the raw data, throwing out any read that contained adapters or uncalled bases, had a mean Phred below 15, or lacked an exact constant-primer or identifier match. COPE v1.2.5 was used to merge the high-quality paired reads, and each unique nucleotide sequence was defined as a clonotype. MiTCR v1.1 was used to align clonotypes to the IMGT TRBV, TRBD and TRBJ reference segments. The analysis included only V-J combinations with a frequency above 0.0001, which together covered roughly 99% of the repertoires. The TCS score was defined as the ratio of F50 (clonal expansion) to E x V (chaos), calculated using BLOSUM62-based TCRdist between CDR3 peptides within each V-J. Welch's t-statistics and random forest reduced fewer than 550 V-J features to 13, which were used in a naive Bayes classifier (R e1071). The Morisita-Horn index was used to measure how similar the thyroid and blood repertoires were. TCRdb handled the public reads itself, with Q25 trimming in fastp and clone calling in MiXCR, and kept productive beta chains. One record per CDR3 amino acid sequence lists the most common genes and DNA. The authors' filters were not applied to this entry. The sample table shows nearly 750,000 distinct CDR3 sequences, and 30% to 40% are seen once. The ten largest clones take up less than 35% of the sample.

The specimen sequenced was blood. The origin of this receptor is a woman aged 40 to 55 with Graves' hyperthyroidism.

The DNA sequence is TGTGCCAGCAGGTGGACAGGGGCCCACGAGCAGTACTTC. Protein translation: CASRWTGAHEQYF. In this chain, TRBV6-2 or TRBV6-3 is recombined with TRBJ2-7; 9 bases in the middle match TRBD1. There are 13 amino acids in the CDR3, from cysteine to phenylalanine inclusive. CDR3 DNA only is kept here, 39 bases in frame from base 1. CDR1 and CDR2 (MNHEY, SVGEGT) derive from the germline V gene. Clipping removes 6 bases from V and 5 bases from J, with 5 as the unmatched junction base count.